Reported below is one T cell receptor beta chain. CDR1 SGHTA and CDR2 FQGNSA come from the germline V gene. Trimming stripped 1 base from V and 7 bases from J, with 11 bases between. The CDR3 has 15 amino acids. This entry belongs to a study of T cells after yellow fever vaccination. TCRdb used MiXCR to reprocess the 5' RACE reads, holding one entry per CDR3 protein. This table holds about 320,000 distinct CDR3 sequences, roughly an eighth found once. The receptor was isolated from a man younger than 35 who received the YFV17D yellow fever vaccine. The material sequenced was CD4+ T cells sorted from PBMCs, taken 15 days after the yellow fever booster vaccination. The V gene is TRBV7-2, the J gene TRBJ1-6; D remains unclear. The CDR3 DNA reads as TGTGCCAGCAGCTTAGGCGGGCTGGTAAATTCACCCCTCCACTTT. Its protein product is CASSLGGLVNSPLHF.